This is a list of T cell receptor beta chains from one sample in a study of OX40 agonist ivuxolimab in advanced cancers. The data were produced by immunoSEQ multiplex PCR, yet TCRdb's version contains in-frame clones alone and is incomplete. The sample has about 72,000 clones; 87% are singletons. Specimen: CD4+ or CD8+ T cells sorted from blood, collected in a trial of the OX40 agonist ivuxolimab. Receptors originate from an adult with an advanced solid tumor such as melanoma, head and neck, liver or kidney cancer. The CDR3 runs from the conserved cysteine through the conserved F or W. The D gene is left open where the match is weak. Clone size is not always given. Where it is, it says once, few, many or a class for expanded clones.

V gene	clone size	J gene	CDR3 length	D gene	CDR3 protein	CDR3 DNA
TRBV5-1	NA	TRBJ1-4	14	NA	CASSLDSTNEKLFF	TGCGCCAGCAGCTTGGACTCTACTAATGAAAAACTGTTTTTT
TRBV9	NA	TRBJ1-3	16	NA	CASSVDGGRSGNTIYF	TGTGCCAGCAGCGTAGATGGGGGGAGGTCTGGAAACACCATATATTTT
TRBV27	NA	TRBJ1-1	11	NA	CASKGNTEAFF	TGTGCCAGCAAGGGGAACACTGAAGCTTTCTTT
TRBV5-4	NA	TRBJ2-2	16	NA	CATTRGGKWNTGELFF	TGTGCCACCACCAGGGGGGGGAAGTGGAACACCGGGGAGCTGTTTTTT
TRBV7-6	NA	TRBJ2-1	15	TRBD2	CASSLVAGGPNEQFF	TGTGCCAGCAGCTTAGTAGCGGGAGGGCCGAATGAGCAGTTCTTC
TRBV6-5	NA	TRBJ1-2	13	NA	CASGRHARYGYTF	TGTGCCAGCGGACGACATGCCCGCTATGGCTACACCTTC
TRBV13	NA	TRBJ2-3	14	NA	CASSLTRGIGTQYF	TGTGCCAGCAGCTTAACTCGCGGGATAGGTACGCAGTATTTT
TRBV7-2	NA	TRBJ2-5	12	NA	CASSLYQETQYF	TGTGCCAGCAGCCTGTACCAAGAGACCCAGTACTTC
TRBV7-6	NA	TRBJ2-7	16	TRBD2	CASSRLAGGPLGEQYF	TGTGCCAGCAGCCGACTAGCGGGAGGGCCCTTGGGCGAGCAGTACTTC
TRBV5-1	NA	TRBJ2-1	14	NA	CASSFSTNGNEQFF	TGCGCCAGCAGCTTTTCGACTAATGGGAATGAGCAGTTCTTC
TRBV5-5	NA	TRBJ1-5	13	TRBD1	CASSFQTGGPQHF	TGTGCCAGCAGCTTCCAAACAGGGGGGCCCCAGCATTTT
TRBV18	NA	TRBJ2-7	16	NA	CASSPQQGRNGGEQYF	TGTGCCAGCTCACCACAACAGGGTAGGAACGGGGGCGAGCAGTACTTC
TRBV18	NA	TRBJ2-5	15	NA	CASSPSQGASGTQYF	TGTGCCAGCTCACCAAGCCAGGGGGCTAGCGGGACCCAGTACTTC
TRBV4-2	NA	TRBJ2-1	16	TRBD1	CASSQVHRQGAAEQFF	TGTGCCAGCAGCCAAGTCCACCGACAGGGGGCAGCTGAGCAGTTCTTC
TRBV27	NA	TRBJ2-1	19	TRBD2	CASTLFPGLAGVSYNEQFF	TGTGCCAGCACCCTTTTTCCGGGACTAGCGGGAGTCTCCTACAATGAGCAGTTCTTC
TRBV9	few	TRBJ2-2	16	TRBD2	CASSATSGSFTGELFF	TGTGCCAGCAGCGCGACTAGCGGGAGTTTCACCGGGGAGCTGTTTTTT
TRBV2	NA	TRBJ2-1	14	NA	CASRGPGSYNEQFF	TGTGCCAGCAGAGGTCCGGGCTCCTACAATGAGCAGTTCTTC
TRBV6-1	NA	TRBJ2-3	16	NA	CASSEEGALGTDTQYF	TGTGCCAGCAGTGAAGAGGGAGCCCTCGGCACAGATACGCAGTATTTT
TRBV15	NA	TRBJ2-2	14	NA	CATSNRRGTGELFF	TGTGCCACCAGCAACCGCAGGGGAACCGGGGAGCTGTTTTTT
TRBV28	NA	TRBJ1-5	14	TRBD1	CATSGTAIGQPQHF	TGTGCCACCTCCGGGACAGCAATCGGTCAGCCCCAGCATTTT
TRBV4-1	NA	TRBJ2-5	14	NA	CASSQDRVRETQYF	TGCGCCAGCAGCCAAGATCGGGTCCGGGAGACCCAGTACTTC
TRBV28	NA	TRBJ1-4	14	TRBD1	CASKRGQANEKLFF	TGTGCCAGCAAAAGGGGGCAGGCTAATGAAAAACTGTTTTTT
TRBV30	NA	TRBJ2-5	15	TRBD2	CAWRARAGDLETQYF	TGTGCCTGGAGGGCACGAGCGGGAGATCTAGAGACCCAGTACTTC
TRBV5-1	NA	TRBJ2-5	16	TRBD2	CASSLATSGGQETQYF	TGCGCCAGCAGCTTGGCAACTAGCGGGGGCCAAGAGACCCAGTACTTC
TRBV19	NA	TRBJ2-5	16	TRBD1	CASSPGDRGIRETQYF	TGTGCCAGTAGTCCTGGCGACAGGGGAATTCGAGAGACCCAGTACTTC
TRBV5-1	NA	TRBJ2-7	14	NA	CASSSSSDSYEQYF	TGCGCCAGCAGCTCAAGCTCGGACAGCTACGAGCAGTACTTC
TRBV10-3	NA	TRBJ2-7	12	TRBD1	CAISRDRYEQYF	TGTGCCATCAGTCGGGACAGGTACGAGCAGTACTTC
TRBV9	NA	TRBJ1-5	15	NA	CASSVGGGREQPQHF	TGTGCCAGCAGCGTAGGTGGGGGTCGGGAGCAGCCCCAGCATTTT
TRBV6-5	NA	TRBJ2-7	14	TRBD1	CASSAGQGSYEQYF	TGTGCCAGCAGTGCGGGACAGGGTTCCTACGAGCAGTACTTC
TRBV27	NA	TRBJ1-5	14	NA	CASSPLSGFQPQHF	TGTGCCAGCAGTCCACTCTCAGGGTTCCAGCCCCAGCATTTT
TRBV4-2	NA	TRBJ2-4	15	NA	CASSQAGTMVNIQYF	TGTGCCAGCAGCCAAGCCGGGACCATGGTAAACATTCAGTACTTC